The 24 T cell receptor beta chains given below trace back to one sample, sequenced in a study of Graves' ophthalmopathy and Graves' hyperthyroidism. From RNA, the CDR3 regions of TCR beta chains were amplified and sequenced. The first round was an RT-PCR with HTBI primers, and the second round was a multiplex PCR. TCRdb passed the multiplex PCR reads through MiXCR, listing each CDR3 protein once. The sample shows 300,000 to 450,000 distinct CDR3 sequences, about a sixth of them seen only once. Sequenced sample: peripheral blood. These receptors all stem from an adult woman with stable Graves' hyperthyroidism.

This clonotype was seen ten or more times. This chain links TRBV9 with TRBJ2-7; no reliable D call. CDR1 SGDLS and CDR2 YYNGEE come from the germline V gene. V was shortened by 4 bases and J by 3 bases, with 17 bases between the two germline ends. This CDR3 has 15 residues. In nucleotides, the CDR3 is TGTGCCAGCAGCCCAGAACCAGCATTCGGCTACGAGCAGTACTTC. It codes for CASSPEPAFGYEQYF. The entire variable domain, with the rest obtained from reference TRBV9 and TRBJ2-7, is as follows: DSGVTQTPKHLITATGQRVTLRCSPRSGDLSVYWYQQSLDQGLQFLIQYYNGEERAKGNILERFSAQQFPDLHSELNLSSLELGDSALYFCASSPEPAFGYEQYFGPGTRLTVT.

This clonotype has at least ten counts. The V and J genes are TRBV4-1 and TRBJ1-1, with 9 bases matching TRBD1. The V gene end was trimmed by 1 base and the J gene end by 7 bases; junction bases not matched to a gene: 7. Germline CDR1 reads MGHRA; CDR2 reads YSYEKL. This CDR3 comprises 15 residues. The CDR3 DNA reads as TGCGCCAGCAGCCAAGGGAAGCGGGACAGGGATGAAGCTTTCTTT. The encoded protein is CASSQGKRDRDEAFF.

This clonotype was recorded many times. V and J are TRBV6-2 or TRBV6-3 and TRBJ2-7; no clear D. Germline CDR1 is MNHEY and CDR2 is SVGEGT. The V end lost 2 bases, the J end lost 4 bases, and 18 bases lay between the germline ends. The CDR3 length is 16 residues. CDR3 protein: CASSYVTDPRAYEQYF. The CDR3 nucleotides are TGTGCCAGCAGTTACGTTACCGACCCCCGGGCGTACGAGCAGTACTTC.

This clonotype appeared a few times. V is TRBV28 and J is TRBJ1-5; 8 bases are shared with TRBD1. Trimming cost V 4 bases and J 0 bases; bases outside gene matches: 17. The CDR3 totals 20 residues. The germline gives CDR1 MDHEN, CDR2 SYDVKM. The CDR3: CASSSAGTGIPLYSNQPQHF. The CDR3 DNA reads as TGTGCCAGCAGTTCCGCCGGGACAGGAATCCCTTTATATAGCAATCAGCCCCAGCATTTT.

This clonotype has a count of ten or more. This chain connects TRBV27 to TRBJ1-1, with TRBD1 identical over 9 bases. CDR3 length: 16 amino acids. Trimming removed 7 bases from V and 2 bases from J; junction bases left unmatched: 11. CDR1 and CDR2 (germline): MNHEY, SMNVEV (reference sequence). As DNA, the CDR3 is TGTGCCAGCACCCGAAAACAGGGGGCAGGTAACACTGAAGCTTTCTTT. Translated: CASTRKQGAGNTEAFF.

V and J are TRBV6-2 or TRBV6-3 and TRBJ1-6; D gene uncertain. The V end was cut by 0 bases, the J end by 7 bases, with 4 bases between. From germline, CDR1 is MNHEY and CDR2 SVGEGT. The CDR3 consists of 13 residues. CDR3 coding DNA: TGTGCCAGCAGTTACTCGGAGAATTCACCCCTCCACTTT. It specifies CASSYSENSPLHF.

On this clonotype itself: A much larger clone is a single base away; this may be a read error. The rearrangement joins TRBV7-8 to TRBJ1-3; TRBD1 aligns across 7 bases. Germline V gene data show CDR1 as SGHVS and CDR2 as FQNEAQ. This CDR3 is built from 14 residues. J gave up 4 bases and V 8 bases, and 8 bases lay outside the gene matches. DNA of the CDR3: TGTGCCAGCGGCCCCCCAGGGGGAGGAAACACCATATATTTT. Protein sequence: CASGPPGGGNTIYF.

This clonotype was detected ten times or more. The chain is built from TRBV11-2 and TRBJ2-6; tentatively, D is TRBD2 (6 bases). This CDR3 region has 17 residues. Germline CDR1 is SGHAT and CDR2 is FQNNGV. V shed 4 bases and J shed 3 bases, with 16 bases lying between them. CDR3: CASSSGLVGFGANVLTF. The CDR3 DNA is TGTGCCAGCAGCTCGGGACTGGTAGGCTTTGGGGCCAACGTCCTGACTTTC. The full variable domain, its missing parts supplied by reference TRBV11-2 and TRBJ2-6, is EAGVAQSPRYKIIEKRQSVAFWCNPISGHATLYWYQQILGQGPKLLIQFQNNGVVDDSQLPKDRFSAERLKGVDSTLKIQPAKLEDSAVYLCASSSGLVGFGANVLTFGAGSRLTVL.

About this clonotype: Since no conserved phenylalanine or tryptophan closes the CDR3, a read error is the likely cause. The chain has TRBV11-2 and TRBJ1-1; D may be TRBD1 (5 bases). The CDR3 runs 14 residues. Looked up from germline, CDR1 is SGHAT and CDR2 is FQNNGV. Trimming stripped 5 bases from V and 4 bases from J, with 14 bases between. Written as DNA, the CDR3 is TGTGCCAGCAGCCCGGGGACTGCAAGCACTGAAGCTTTCTTG. Translating it yields CASSPGTASTEAFL.

This clonotype has a count of ten or more. CDR3 loop: CSVGTGTGGYTF. In nucleotides, the CDR3 is TGCAGCGTCGGGACAGGAACGGGCGGCTACACCTTC. This chain connects TRBV29-1 to TRBJ1-2, with 8 bases matching TRBD1. Germline V CDR1 and CDR2: SQVTM, ANQGSEA. V lost 6 bases to trimming and J lost 8 bases; unmatched junction nucleotides: 8. The CDR3 covers 12 residues. Supplemented by reference TRBV29-1 and TRBJ1-2, the full variable domain reads SAVISQKPSRDICQRGTSLTIQCQVDSQVTMMFWYRQQPGQSLTLIATANQGSEATYESGFVIDKFPISRPNLTFSTLTVSNMSPEDSSIYLCSVGTGTGGYTFGSGTRLTVV.

This clonotype has ten or more counts. The rearrangement uses TRBV2 and TRBJ1-2, with D possibly TRBD1 on 5 matching bases. In germline, CDR1 is SNHLY, CDR2 FYNNEI. CDR3 size: 18 residues. V lost 2 bases to trimming and J lost 8 bases, with 27 bases between them. The CDR3 region has the DNA TGTGCCAGCAGTGAAACCGGACCGACTGGTATCGGGGGTTCCGGCTACACCTTC. It yields the protein CASSETGPTGIGGSGYTF. The full variable domain, in which reference TRBV2 and TRBJ1-2 provide the parts outside the CDR3, is EPEVTQTPSHQVTQMGQEVILRCVPISNHLYFYWYRQILGQKVEFLVSFYNNEISEKSEIFDDQFSVERPDGSNFTLKIRSTKLEDSAMYFCASSETGPTGIGGSGYTFGSGTRLTVV.

There are many counts of this clonotype. The rearrangement joins TRBV4-1 to TRBJ1-1; D might be TRBD1 (5 bases). The ends were cut back, 1 base at V and 3 bases at J, with 9 bases in the middle. CDR3 length: 14 amino acids. The germline gives CDR1 MGHRA, CDR2 YSYEKL. In DNA, the CDR3 is TGCGCCAGCAGCCAAGTTCAGGGAGACACTGAAGCTTTCTTT. Translated, it gives CASSQVQGDTEAFF.

This clonotype was observed at least ten times. This sequence may be a read error, since a much larger clone differs from it by one base. The chain links TRBV28 to TRBJ1-6, with D hard to call. CDR1 is MDHEN, CDR2 SYDVKM, per germline. The CDR3 loop spans 14 amino acids. The CDR3 DNA reads as TGTGCCAGCAAGACGACCCAAGATCTGTCACACCTCCACTTT. It translates to CASKTTQDLSHLHF.

This clonotype was observed a few times. This sequence joins TRBV4-1 and TRBJ1-3; D is ambiguous. CDR1 and CDR2 (germline): MGHRA, YSYEKL. This CDR3 has 16 amino acids. V was clipped by 0 bases and J by 8 bases, with 17 bases between them. CDR3 nucleotide sequence: TGCGCCAGCAGCCAAGAGCCGGGAAGCGCCGGGGACACCATATATTTT. Residues: CASSQEPGSAGDTIYF.

This clonotype was seen ten or more times. This sequence joins TRBV28 and TRBJ2-3, with 9 bases that match TRBD1. The CDR3 length is 15 residues. Losses at the gene ends were 5 bases for V and 7 bases for J; bases not matched to a gene: 10. The germline V gene has CDR1 MDHEN and CDR2 SYDVKM. The CDR3, as DNA: TGTGCCAGCAGTCACGGACAGGGGCAAGCCTATACGCAGTATTTT. Amino acids: CASSHGQGQAYTQYF.

The chain joins TRBV6-5 to TRBJ1-5, with D possibly matching TRBD1 (6 bases). Germline V lookup: CDR1 MNHEY, CDR2 SVGAGI. The V gene lost 0 bases and the J gene lost 5 bases, with 11 bases spanning the gap. This CDR3 region has 15 residues. The CDR3 DNA reads TGTGCCAGCAGTTACTCGGGGGGGGCGTATCAGCCCCAGCATTTT. Its translation: CASSYSGGAYQPQHF.

As for this clonotype: A clone one base away is much larger, so this may be a read error. The rearrangement joins TRBV25-1 to TRBJ2-1, with D possibly being TRBD2 (6 bases). Germline CDR1 is MGHDK and CDR2 is SYGVNS. This CDR3 has 17 amino acids. CDR3: CASSEGGRLSSYNEKFF. Here the CDR3 DNA reads TGTGCCAGCAGTGAAGGAGGGCGGTTAAGCTCCTACAATGAGAAGTTCTTC. Using reference TRBV25-1 and TRBJ2-1 for the parts outside the CDR3, the full variable domain is EADIYQTPRYLVIGTGKKITLECSQTMGHDKMYWYQQDPGMELHLIHYSYGVNSTEKGDLSSESTVSRIRTEHFPLTLESARPSHTSQYLCASSEGGRLSSYNEKFFGPGTRLTVL.

This clonotype was recorded many times. This chain joins TRBV12-5 and TRBJ2-5; TRBD1 agrees at 11 bases. The CDR3 spans 16 residues. The germline V gene has CDR1 LGHNT and CDR2 FRNRAP. The ends lost 1 base at V and 5 bases at J; junction bases unmatched: 6. CDR3 nucleotides: TGTGCTAGTGGTTTGGGACGGGACAGGGGGGTGGAGACCCAGTACTTC. It yields the protein CASGLGRDRGVETQYF. Using reference TRBV12-5 and TRBJ2-5 for the parts outside the CDR3, the full variable domain is DARVTQTPRHKVTEMGQEVTMRCQPILGHNTVFWYRQTMMQGLELLAYFRNRAPLDDSGMPKDRFSAEMPDATLATLKIQPSEPRDSAVYFCASGLGRDRGVETQYFGPGTRLLVL.

This clonotype appeared many times. The CDR3, as DNA: TGTGCCAGCAGTTCTTCAGGGGTGGGCTTGGAGACCCAGTACTTC. Amino acids: CASSSSGVGLETQYF. The rearrangement joins TRBV12-3 or TRBV12-4 to TRBJ2-5; possible D gene TRBD1, 6 bases. This CDR3 is built from 15 residues. Trimming removed 4 bases from V and 5 bases from J, with 17 bases in between.

This clonotype came up many times. The rearrangement joins TRBV6-1 to TRBJ2-7, with 9 bases that match TRBD1. CDR3 length: 14 residues. V shed 6 bases, J shed 5 bases, and the junction held 8 bases outside the gene matches. The germline CDR1 and CDR2 sequences are MNHNS and SASEGT. The CDR3 DNA reads TGTGCCAGCAGACAAGCCGGGACAGGGAACGAGCAGTACTTC. Translating it yields CASRQAGTGNEQYF.

This clonotype has only a few counts. The rearrangement links TRBV19 to TRBJ2-2, with D unresolved. The CDR3 runs to 18 residues. The germline CDR1 and CDR2 sequences are LNHDA and SQIVND (reference sequence). Trimming pared 1 base from V and 0 bases from J, leaving 15 bases between. The CDR3 here is CASSIGWQIYANTGELFF. CDR3 bases: TGTGCCAGTAGTATAGGGTGGCAGATTTACGCGAACACCGGGGAGCTGTTTTTT. Full variable domain (remainder filled in from reference TRBV19 and TRBJ2-2): DGGITQSPKYLFRKEGQNVTLSCEQNLNHDAMYWYRQDPGQGLRLIYYSQIVNDFQKGDIAEGYSVSREKKESFPLTVTSAQKNPTAFYLCASSIGWQIYANTGELFFGEGSRLTVL.

This clonotype was counted ten times or more. The V and J genes are TRBV27 and TRBJ1-5; D perhaps matches TRBD1 (5 bases). The V end was cut by 3 bases, the J end by 6 bases, with 9 bases between. Germline V lookup: CDR1 MNHEY, CDR2 SMNVEV (reference sequence). CDR3 size: 13 residues. The CDR3 loop reads CASSFSGFQPQHF. The CDR3 bases are TGTGCCAGCAGTTTTTCAGGGTTTCAGCCCCAGCATTTT.

This clonotype was recorded many times. The genes are TRBV5-1 and TRBJ1-2; 10 nucleotides align to TRBD1. The CDR3 contains 14 residues. Trimming took 4 bases from V and 5 from J; bases not matched to a gene: 5. The germline gives CDR1 SGHRS, CDR2 YFSETQ. The CDR3, as DNA: TGCGCCAGCAGCACCGGGACAGGGGATTATGGCTACACCTTC. The encoded protein is CASSTGTGDYGYTF.

There are many counts of this clonotype. The chain couples TRBV7-2 to TRBJ1-2; 8 positions agree with TRBD1. Trimming removed 5 bases from V and 2 bases from J; junction bases left unmatched: 10. The germline gives CDR1 SGHTA, CDR2 FQGNSA. The length of the CDR3 is 16 residues. CDR3 bases: TGTGCCAGCAGCCCGCTCAGGGGGCAGGGGAACTATGGCTACACCTTC. Protein product: CASSPLRGQGNYGYTF.